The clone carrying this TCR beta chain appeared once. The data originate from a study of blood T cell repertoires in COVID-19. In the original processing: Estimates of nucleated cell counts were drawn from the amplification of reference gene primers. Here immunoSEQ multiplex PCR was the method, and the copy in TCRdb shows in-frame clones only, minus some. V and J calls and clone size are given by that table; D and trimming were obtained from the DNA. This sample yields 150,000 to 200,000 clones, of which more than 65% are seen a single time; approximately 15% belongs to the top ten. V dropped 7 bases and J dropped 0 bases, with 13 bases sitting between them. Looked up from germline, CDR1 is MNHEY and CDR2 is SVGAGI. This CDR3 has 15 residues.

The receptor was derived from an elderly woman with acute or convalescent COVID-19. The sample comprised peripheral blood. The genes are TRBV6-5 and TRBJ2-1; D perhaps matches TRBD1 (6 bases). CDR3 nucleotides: TGTGCCAGCATGATAGACAGGAGCTCCTACAATGAGCAGTTCTTC. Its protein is CASMIDRSSYNEQFF.